This T cell receptor (beta chain) was profiled in a study of T cell responses to AZD1222 COVID-19 vaccine. Regarding the study as a whole: After two AZD1222 doses, spike-specific TCR breadth and depth rose versus day 0. Donor demographics were predominantly white British with a female majority; clonal diversity may be underestimated.

The table came from immunoSEQ multiplex PCR; TCRdb's copy has only in-frame clones and leaves some out. In the table there are under 130,000 clones, about 88% of which are singletons. As regards this clone: The antigen is not known.

The germline V gene encodes CDR1 MNHNS and CDR2 SASEGT. CDR3 length: 13 amino acids. The V gene lost 2 bases and the J gene lost 10 bases, with 14 bases spanning the gap. The sequenced sample was peripheral blood, obtained 28 days after the second AZD1222 dose. The chain links TRBV6-1 to TRBJ1-1; D perhaps matches TRBD1 (5 bases). The TCR sequence derives from an adult who received the AZD1222 COVID-19 vaccine. For the CDR3, the DNA is TGTGCCAGCAGTGAATGGGGTCAGGGTCGAGCTTTCTTT. It codes for CASSEWGQGRAFF.